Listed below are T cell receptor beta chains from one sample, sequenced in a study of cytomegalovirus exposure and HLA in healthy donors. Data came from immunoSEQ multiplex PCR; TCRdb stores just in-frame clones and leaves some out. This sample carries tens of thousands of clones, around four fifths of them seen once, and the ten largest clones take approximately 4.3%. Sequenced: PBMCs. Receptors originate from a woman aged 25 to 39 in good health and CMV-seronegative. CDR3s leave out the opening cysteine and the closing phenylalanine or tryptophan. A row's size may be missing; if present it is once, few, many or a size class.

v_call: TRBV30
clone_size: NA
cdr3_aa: AWSSERFDEQY

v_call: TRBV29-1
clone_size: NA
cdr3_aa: SLESGTGVGSSYEQY

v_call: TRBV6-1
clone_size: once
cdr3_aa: ASSGGIPPLH

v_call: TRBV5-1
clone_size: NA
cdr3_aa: ASSLWRGTEAF

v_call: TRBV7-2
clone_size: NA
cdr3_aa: ASSLVSRTNEQF

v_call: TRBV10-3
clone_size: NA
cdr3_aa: AISEDSYYGYT

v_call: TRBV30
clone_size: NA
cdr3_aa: AWSRSLEAETQY

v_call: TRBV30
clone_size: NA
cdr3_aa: AWSLGTGRYNEQF

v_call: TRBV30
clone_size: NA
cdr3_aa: AWVFGGGDTEAF

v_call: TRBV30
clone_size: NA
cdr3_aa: AWRKAGGETQY

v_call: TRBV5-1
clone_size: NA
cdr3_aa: ASSVGTPGANVLT

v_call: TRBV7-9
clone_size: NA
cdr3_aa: ASSTRGDRDRNYGYT

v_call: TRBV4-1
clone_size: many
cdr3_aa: ASSGAGDDTQY

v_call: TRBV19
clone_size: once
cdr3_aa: ASSIYSGGYEQY

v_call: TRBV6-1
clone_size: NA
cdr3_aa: ASSEGSRPGEQF

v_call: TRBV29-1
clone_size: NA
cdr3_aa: SVGREEANTIY

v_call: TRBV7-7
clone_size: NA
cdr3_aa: ASSPTGVIETQY

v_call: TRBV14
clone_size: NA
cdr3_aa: ASSQDGLSLYNEQF

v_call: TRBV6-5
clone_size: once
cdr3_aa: ASRSPGGYEQY

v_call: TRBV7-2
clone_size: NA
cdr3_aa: ASSFSRQGGGYT

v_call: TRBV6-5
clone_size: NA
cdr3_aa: ASRPGGAGYGYT

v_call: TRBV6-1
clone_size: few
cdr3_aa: ASTTLNYGYT